The entry below gives a single TCR beta chain sequence along with its context. The target antigen is unknown. Unmatched junction bases numbered 4, after V lost 7 bases and J lost 8 bases. From germline, CDR1 is SGHTS and CDR2 YDEGEE. The CDR3 spans 11 residues. The data belong to a study of OX40 agonist ivuxolimab in advanced cancers. Here immunoSEQ multiplex PCR was the method, and the copy in TCRdb shows in-frame clones only, minus some. The sample holds about 82,000 clones, around 84% seen once. Study results and caveats: Partial responders at 0.1-3.0 mg/kg had among the lowest clonal expansion.

The sequence came from an adult with an advanced solid tumor such as melanoma, head and neck, liver or kidney cancer. The input for sequencing was CD4+ or CD8+ T cells sorted from blood, taken in a trial of the OX40 agonist ivuxolimab. This chain links TRBV5-8 with TRBJ1-1, with TRBD1 identical over 8 bases. The CDR3: CASFRQGEAFF. For the CDR3, the DNA is TGTGCCAGCTTCCGACAGGGGGAAGCTTTCTTT.